This TCR beta chain was identified during a study of blood T cell repertoires in COVID-19. Study context: Nucleic acid was either cDNA or gDNA, and it came from T cells, B-cell-depleted T cells, or PBMCs.

This CDR3 comprises 15 residues. V lost 2 bases to trimming and J lost 2 bases, with 11 bases between them. In germline, CDR1 is SGHTA, CDR2 FQGNSA. The age range of participants was about 18 to 100 years, with residence in fewer than 25 US areas. How the authors handled the data: Reference gene primer amplification gave nucleated cell count estimates. The repertoire was sequenced with immunoSEQ multiplex PCR; TCRdb's copy has only in-frame clones and lacks some. The DNA gave D and trimming, while V, J and clone size come from that table. The data show roughly 230,000 clones, approximately 84% seen once. This clone was found once.

The chain uses TRBV7-2 and TRBJ2-3; tentatively, D is TRBD1 (5 bases). Input material: PBMCs or T cells enriched from blood (not recorded which). The TCR was taken from a woman in her forties or fifties who had been exposed to COVID-19. The CDR3 region is CASSLIVGATDTQYF. CDR3 nucleotide sequence: TGTGCCAGCAGCTTAATCGTAGGGGCCACAGATACGCAGTATTTT.